This T cell receptor (beta chain) was sequenced for a study of graft-versus-host responses after intestinal transplantation. Study at large: All recipients got anti-thymocyte globulin induction, then tacrolimus and steroids for 3 to 4 years.

Generated by immunoSEQ multiplex PCR, the TCRdb table keeps only in-frame clones and is missing some. The sample holds more than 90,000 clones; 90% to 95% are singletons and the top ten take 0.9% to 1.5%. Study findings and constraints: Some GvH clones were seen earlier in gut or blood, suggesting intestinal origin. Peak levels of circulating GvH clones tracked with early post-transplant HvG declines.

As for this clone: What it binds is unknown.

Trimming removed 4 bases from V and 4 bases from J; junction bases left unmatched: 8. This CDR3 is 16 amino acids long. CDR1 MGHRA and CDR2 YSYEKL come from the germline V gene. The sample here was unstimulated CD8+ T cells sorted from spleen or lymph node cells, taken before transplant. The clonotype was recovered from a human donor who was the organ donor for an intestinal transplant. This chain links TRBV4-1 with TRBJ2-1, with 9 nucleotides matching TRBD2. CDR3 nucleotides: TGCGCCAGCAGCCGGCCACTAGCGGGTCCGTACAATGAGCAGTTCTTC. Its translation is CASSRPLAGPYNEQFF.